The 31 T cell receptor beta chains reported below all come from one sample, sequenced in a study of T cell responses to AZD1222 COVID-19 vaccine. Some clones are missing from TCRdb's copy, which holds only in-frame ones; the method was immunoSEQ multiplex PCR. The table has about 90,000 clones, approximately 90% seen once; the top ten hold about 5.5%. The sample consisted of peripheral blood, taken 28 days after the second AZD1222 dose. The receptors here all came from an adult who received the AZD1222 COVID-19 vaccine.

This chain joins TRBV7-9 and TRBJ2-1; 9 positions match TRBD1. Losses at the gene ends were 1 base for V and 5 bases for J; bases not matched to a gene: 3. The CDR3 sequence is 15 residues long. Germline assignment: CDR1 SEHNR and CDR2 FQNEAQ (reference sequence). The CDR3 loop reads CASSLVWTGDNEQFF. The CDR3 nucleotides are TGTGCCAGCAGCTTAGTTTGGACAGGGGACAATGAGCAGTTCTTC.

The CDR3: CASSLPGTSGGIEQFF. CDR3 bases: TGTGCCAGCAGTTTGCCCGGGACTAGCGGGGGGATTGAGCAGTTCTTC. V is TRBV2 and J is TRBJ2-1, with 15 bases that match TRBD2. The length of the CDR3 is 16 residues. Trimming took 5 bases from V and 9 from J; bases not matched to a gene: 8. Germline V lookup: CDR1 SNHLY, CDR2 FYNNEI.

The V call is TRBV7-3, the J call TRBJ1-1; D remains unclear. This CDR3 is 14 amino acids long. V was trimmed by 4 bases and J by 6 bases, leaving 15 bases between them. Germline CDR1 and CDR2: SGHTA and FQGTGA. In DNA form, the CDR3 reads TGTGCCAGCAGCTACCTGACGGAGGCCTCTGAAGCTTTCTTT. The encoded protein is CASSYLTEASEAFF.

This sequence joins TRBV18 and TRBJ1-3; D might be TRBD1 (6 bases). The CDR3 loop spans 20 amino acids. V lost 4 bases and J 0 bases, leaving 25 bases between the germline ends. CDR1 is KGHSH and CDR2 is LQKENI in the germline V gene. The CDR3 DNA reads TGTGCCAGCTCACAGCAATGGGGTTCCGCATCGGACAGCTCTGGAAACACCATATATTTT. Its translation: CASSQQWGSASDSSGNTIYF.

The rearrangement joins TRBV5-4 to TRBJ1-3, with 8 bases identical to TRBD1. With V trimmed by 1 base and J by 0 bases, 3 bases remained unmatched. This CDR3 region has 16 residues. Germline V gives CDR1 SGHNT, CDR2 YYREEE (reference sequence). As DNA, the CDR3 is TGTGCCAGCAGCTTGAACACAGGGGGCTCTGGAAACACCATATATTTT. Its protein is CASSLNTGGSGNTIYF. The entire variable domain, with the rest obtained from reference TRBV5-4 and TRBJ1-3, is as follows: ETGVTQSPTHLIKTRGQQVTLRCSSQSGHNTVSWYQQALGQGPQFIFQYYREEENGRGNFPPRFSGLQFPNYSSELNVNALELDDSALYLCASSLNTGGSGNTIYFGEGSWLTVV.

J is TRBJ2-1 and V is TRBV4-1; D not resolved. In germline, CDR1 is MGHRA, CDR2 YSYEKL. CDR3 length equals 14 residues. V was trimmed by 0 bases and J by 6 bases, leaving 9 bases between them. Written as DNA, the CDR3 is TGCGCCAGCAGCCAAGATAGTACCACCAATGAGCAGTTCTTC. Amino acid sequence: CASSQDSTTNEQFF.

This rearrangement joins TRBV28 to TRBJ1-2; possible D gene TRBD1, 6 bases. CDR1 and CDR2 (germline): MDHEN, SYDVKM. V lost 5 bases and J 7 bases, leaving 11 bases between the germline ends. The CDR3 sequence is 12 residues long. The CDR3 here is CASSVGQLGYTF. DNA of the CDR3: TGTGCCAGCAGTGTCGGACAGCTTGGCTACACCTTC.

The rearrangement uses TRBV6-5 and TRBJ1-6; D is uncertain. Germline V gene sequence: CDR1 MNHEY, CDR2 SVGAGI. Trimming removed 6 bases at V and 5 bases at J, with 11 bases between. The CDR3 is 14 amino acids. The DNA for the CDR3 is TGTGCCAGCAGCCAAGACAATCATAATTCACCCCTCCACTTT. It yields the protein CASSQDNHNSPLHF.

This clone was observed a single time. The genes are TRBV11-2 and TRBJ2-3, with D uncertain. Germline V gene data show CDR1 as SGHAT and CDR2 as FQNNGV. V was clipped by 4 bases and J by 6 bases, with 14 bases between them. The length of the CDR3 is 14 residues. Written as DNA, the CDR3 is TGTGCCAGCAGCTCAACCAGTGCCGTGGATACGCAGTATTTT. Its translation is CASSSTSAVDTQYF.

The rearrangement uses TRBV4-1 and TRBJ2-7; TRBD1 agrees at 8 bases. Per the germline V gene, CDR1 is MGHRA and CDR2 is YSYEKL. The CDR3 contains 15 residues. The V gene end was trimmed by 3 bases and the J gene end by 4 bases; junction bases not matched to a gene: 8. CDR3 in amino acids: CASSQTGTGNYEQYF. DNA of the CDR3: TGCGCCAGCAGCCAGACCGGGACAGGAAATTACGAGCAGTACTTC.

The V gene is TRBV28, the J gene TRBJ2-7; D remains unclear. The CDR3 contains 14 residues. V lost 3 bases and J lost 3, with 12 bases in between. The V gene's germline CDR1 is MDHEN and CDR2 SYDVKM. CDR3 amino acids: CASSFAASYYEQYF. The CDR3 DNA follows: TGTGCCAGCAGTTTCGCAGCCTCTTACTACGAGCAGTACTTC.

The chain carries TRBV28 and TRBJ2-7; 9 bases are a match to TRBD2. CDR1 and CDR2 (germline): MDHEN, SYDVKM. J was trimmed by 2 bases and V by 3 bases; bases with no gene match: 8. The CDR3 is 16 amino acids. Here the CDR3 DNA reads TGTGCCAGCAGTTTCCCGTACGCGGGGGGGACCTACGAGCAGTACTTC. Encoded protein: CASSFPYAGGTYEQYF.

The J gene is TRBJ1-1, the V gene TRBV28; 7 bases agree with TRBD1. Germline V CDR1 and CDR2: MDHEN, SYDVKM. The CDR3 length is 17 residues. V shed 2 bases, J shed 11 bases, and the junction held 20 bases outside the gene matches. CDR3 coding DNA: TGTGCCAGCAGTTTACTTCCCGGCCAGGGGGACCTAACGTTGGCTTTCTTT. This gives the protein CASSLLPGQGDLTLAFF.

This chain connects TRBV9 to TRBJ1-1; unclear D gene. The CDR3 consists of 13 residues. The germline V gene has CDR1 SGDLS and CDR2 YYNGEE. V was clipped by 3 bases and J by 10 bases, with 16 bases between them. CDR3 coding DNA: TGTGCCAGCAGCGCTTGGGAGGACGGGCTAGCTTTCTTT. Its protein is CASSAWEDGLAFF.

The gene calls are TRBV27 and TRBJ1-2; TRBD1 aligns across 7 bases. Germline assignment: CDR1 MNHEY and CDR2 SMNVEV (reference sequence). V shed 4 bases, J shed 8 bases, and the junction held 10 bases outside the gene matches. This CDR3 contains 14 residues. CDR3 sequence reads: CASSSTGSGRGYTF. The CDR3 region has the DNA TGTGCCAGCAGTTCGACAGGGTCAGGGAGAGGCTACACCTTC.

The chain couples TRBV5-6 to TRBJ1-5; 8 nucleotides agree with TRBD1. Germline CDR1 reads SGHDT; CDR2 reads YYEEEE. This CDR3 is 15 amino acids long. The V gene end was trimmed by 6 bases and the J gene end by 4 bases; junction bases not matched to a gene: 9. In DNA form, the CDR3 reads TGTGCCAGCACCCGAAGGACAGGGAGGAATCAGCCCCAGCATTTT. It translates to CASTRRTGRNQPQHF.

The chain links TRBV14 to TRBJ1-6, with 7 positions matching TRBD1. CDR1 is SGHDN and CDR2 is FVKESK in the germline V gene. After removal of 4 bases from V and 10 bases from J, the junction contained 10 bases not matched to a gene. The CDR3 contains 15 residues. CDR3 sequence: CASSREGGPGSPLHF. The CDR3 DNA is TGTGCCAGCAGCCGAGAAGGGGGCCCAGGGTCACCCCTCCACTTT.

This chain uses TRBV4-2 with TRBJ2-2, with 7 bases matching TRBD1. The CDR3 loop spans 17 amino acids. Trimming cost V 3 bases and J 1 base; bases outside gene matches: 8. Germline assignment: CDR1 LGHNA and CDR2 YNFKEQ. The CDR3 reads CASSQLQGQLNTGELFF. The CDR3 DNA reads TGTGCCAGCAGCCAGCTTCAGGGACAGCTGAACACCGGGGAGCTGTTTTTT.

V and J are TRBV27 and TRBJ2-7; weak D call: TRBD2 (6 bases). Germline lookup yields CDR1 MNHEY and CDR2 SMNVEV (reference sequence). This CDR3 comprises 13 residues. The V gene lost 2 bases and the J gene lost 7 bases, with 12 bases spanning the gap. CDR3 nucleotide sequence: TGTGCCAGCAGTTTAGGGGGGAGCTGGGAGCAGTACTTC. It translates to CASSLGGSWEQYF.

As concerns this clone: Other DNA sequences from this sample encode an identical CDR3 as well. The gene calls are TRBV12-3 or TRBV12-4 and TRBJ2-3, with D hard to call. V was shortened by 3 bases and J by 5 bases, with 3 bases between the two germline ends. This CDR3 contains 11 residues. This CDR3 is CASSFLDTQYF. The CDR3 DNA sequence: TGTGCCAGCAGTTTTTTAGATACGCAGTATTTT.

The chain recombines TRBV5-4 with TRBJ1-2; D is unclear. This CDR3 has 13 amino acids. V lost 6 bases and J 6 bases, leaving 15 bases between the germline ends. Germline CDR1 SGHNT, CDR2 YYREEE (reference sequence). As DNA, the CDR3 is TGTGCCAGCACCAAACTTGATCCGGATGGCTACACCTTC. Residues: CASTKLDPDGYTF.

This chain links TRBV6-2 or TRBV6-3 with TRBJ2-3; no clear D gene. This CDR3 has 13 amino acids. V dropped 2 bases and J dropped 3 bases, with 6 bases sitting between them. Germline assignment: CDR1 MNHEY and CDR2 SVGEGT. Here the CDR3 DNA reads TGTGCCAGCAGTTACCAGGTTACAGATACGCAGTATTTT. Translation gives CASSYQVTDTQYF.

The V call is TRBV6-5, the J call TRBJ2-1, with TRBD2 identical over 9 bases. The CDR3 is 15 amino acids. Looked up from germline, CDR1 is MNHEY and CDR2 is SVGAGI. The trim removed 6 bases at V and 9 bases at J, leaving 12 bases unmatched. In DNA form, the CDR3 reads TGTGCCAGCAGCCACGAAGCGGGGGGAATACGTGAGCAGTTCTTC. Amino acids: CASSHEAGGIREQFF.

As to this clone: This sample also contains other DNA sequences that code for the same CDR3. The genes are TRBV7-3 and TRBJ2-3; no firm D call. Germline assignment: CDR1 SGHTA and CDR2 FQGTGA. Trimming took 5 bases from V and 0 from J, leaving 3 bases between them. This CDR3 comprises 12 residues. DNA of the CDR3: TGTGCCAGCAGCCCCAGCACAGATACGCAGTATTTT. This encodes CASSPSTDTQYF.

The chain recombines TRBV11-3 with TRBJ2-1; D unresolved. Germline-derived CDR1 and CDR2 are SGHNT and YENEEA. The CDR3 consists of 15 residues. Trimming cost V 3 bases and J 2 bases, with 11 bases left between them. Here the CDR3 DNA reads TGTGCCAGCAGCTTGTCACCGGACGCCTACAATGAGCAGTTCTTC. Translating it yields CASSLSPDAYNEQFF.

The rearrangement uses TRBV10-3 and TRBJ1-1; the D gene is possibly TRBD1 (5 bases). V lost 11 bases and J 4 bases, leaving 17 bases between the germline ends. Germline lookup yields CDR1 ENHRY and CDR2 SYGVKD. CDR3 length: 13 amino acids. DNA of the CDR3: TGTGCCGTCCTGGCGGAGGGGTTCACTGAAGCTTTCTTT. Its protein is CAVLAEGFTEAFF.

The chain recombines TRBV4-1 with TRBJ2-2; unclear D gene. The CDR3 spans 16 residues. V dropped 1 base and J dropped 1 base, with 10 bases sitting between them. Germline assignment: CDR1 MGHRA and CDR2 YSYEKL. The CDR3 here is CASSQGVDMNTGELFF. For the CDR3, the DNA is TGCGCCAGCAGCCAAGGGGTCGATATGAACACCGGGGAGCTGTTTTTT.

The J gene is TRBJ2-7, the V gene TRBV27, with TRBD2 matching over 10 bases. CDR3 length: 14 amino acids. The V gene end was trimmed by 6 bases and the J gene end by 6 bases; junction bases not matched to a gene: 8. Germline V gives CDR1 MNHEY, CDR2 SMNVEV (reference sequence). CDR3 residues: CASSLSGGIFEQYF. The CDR3 coding sequence is TGTGCCAGCAGCCTTAGCGGGGGGATTTTCGAGCAGTACTTC.

V is TRBV6-5 and J is TRBJ1-3; TRBD1 aligns across 7 bases. V gave up 0 bases and J gave up 4 bases; unmatched junction bases: 3. The length of the CDR3 is 15 residues. Germline values: CDR1 MNHEY, CDR2 SVGAGI. The CDR3 DNA is TGTGCCAGCAGTTACTCCGTGGGACAGGGAAACACCATATATTTT. Protein: CASSYSVGQGNTIYF.

The chain joins TRBV5-1 to TRBJ2-7; 7 bases fit TRBD1. The trim removed 5 bases at V and 5 bases at J, leaving 7 bases unmatched. The CDR3 consists of 13 residues. Germline CDR1 and CDR2: SGHRS and YFSETQ. The CDR3 loop reads CASSPGQRNEQYF. The CDR3, as DNA: TGCGCCAGCAGTCCGGGACAGAGAAACGAGCAGTACTTC.

The CDR3 coding sequence is TGCGCCAGCAGCCCTACGACATGGGGGGAGGGCTATGGCTACACCTTC. Encoded protein: CASSPTTWGEGYGYTF. This rearrangement joins TRBV4-1 to TRBJ1-2; weak D call: TRBD1 (5 bases). This CDR3 comprises 16 residues. The V gene lost 4 bases and the J gene lost 4 bases, with 19 bases spanning the gap. CDR1 and CDR2 from the germline V gene are MGHRA and YSYEKL.